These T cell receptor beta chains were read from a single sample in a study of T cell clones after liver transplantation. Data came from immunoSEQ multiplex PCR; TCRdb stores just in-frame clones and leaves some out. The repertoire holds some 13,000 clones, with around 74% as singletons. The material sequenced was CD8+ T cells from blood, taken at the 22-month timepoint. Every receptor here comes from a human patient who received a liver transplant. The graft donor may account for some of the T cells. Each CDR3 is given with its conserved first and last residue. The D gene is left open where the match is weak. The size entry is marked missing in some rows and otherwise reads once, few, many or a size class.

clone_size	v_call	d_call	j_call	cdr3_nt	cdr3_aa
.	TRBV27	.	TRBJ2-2	TGTGCCAGCAGTCCGGGACTGAACACCGGGGAGCTGTTTTTT	CASSPGLNTGELFF
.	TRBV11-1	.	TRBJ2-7	TGTGCCAGCAGCTTAGACCAGGGGCAAGACGAGCAGTACTTC	CASSLDQGQDEQYF
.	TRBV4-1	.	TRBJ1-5	TGCGCCAGCTCGTGGGATTTGGGGAGCAATCAGCCCCAGCATTTT	CASSWDLGSNQPQHF
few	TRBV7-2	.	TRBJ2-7	TGTGCCAGCAGCTCGATAGCGAGGGGCTACGAGCAGTACTTC	CASSSIARGYEQYF
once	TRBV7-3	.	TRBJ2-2	TGTGCCAGCAGCCATAGTGCGGGCGGGGAGCTGTTTTTT	CASSHSAGGELFF
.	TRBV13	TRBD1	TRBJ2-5	TGTGCCAGCAGCCCGTCGGGACAGGGGAGTGAGACCCAGTACTTC	CASSPSGQGSETQYF
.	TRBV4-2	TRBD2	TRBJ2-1	TGTGCCAGCAGCCAAGAGCTAGCGGGAGGGCCTCGGCACAATGAGCAGTTCTTC	CASSQELAGGPRHNEQFF
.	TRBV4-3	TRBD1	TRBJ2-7	TGCGCCAGCAGCCAGGGGCTACAGGGGGCTTACGAGCAGTACTTC	CASSQGLQGAYEQYF
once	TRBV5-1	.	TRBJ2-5	TGCGCCAGCAGCTTAGGCAGGGCTGGGTATTACTCCCAAGAGACCCAGTACTTC	CASSLGRAGYYSQETQYF
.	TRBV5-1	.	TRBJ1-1	TGCGCCAGCAGCGGCTCCCGGGCGAACACTGAAGCTTTCTTT	CASSGSRANTEAFF
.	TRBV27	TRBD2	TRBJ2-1	TGTGCCAGCAGTATTACGACCGGGACTAGCGGGAGATACTACAATGAGCAGTTCTTC	CASSITTGTSGRYYNEQFF
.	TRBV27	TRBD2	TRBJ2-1	TGTGCCAGCAGCAAGGGAGGGTACAATGAGCAGTTCTTC	CASSKGGYNEQFF
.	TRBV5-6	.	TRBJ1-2	TGTGCCAGCAGCTCCGCCGGGTGGGGCTATGGCTACACCTTC	CASSSAGWGYGYTF
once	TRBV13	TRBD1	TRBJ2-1	TGTGCCAGCAGCGGGACAGAGATTTACAATGAGCAGTTCTTC	CASSGTEIYNEQFF
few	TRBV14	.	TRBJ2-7	TGTGCCAGCAGCCTCAGCCCCCGGCAGGAGCAGTACTTC	CASSLSPRQEQYF
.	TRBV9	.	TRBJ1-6	TGTGCCAGCAGCTCCGGTGAGTCCTATAATTCACCCCTCCACTTT	CASSSGESYNSPLHF
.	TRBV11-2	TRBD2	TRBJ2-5	TGTGCCAGCAGCCCCGCATGGACTAGCGGGGGCGGAGAGACCCAGTACTTC	CASSPAWTSGGGETQYF
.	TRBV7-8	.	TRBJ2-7	TGTGCCAGCAGCCAATCGTTCAGGGTGGTGGACGAGCAGTACTTC	CASSQSFRVVDEQYF
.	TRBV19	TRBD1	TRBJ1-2	TGTGCCAGTAGTGGCGGGACAGGGCCCTATGGCTACACCTTC	CASSGGTGPYGYTF
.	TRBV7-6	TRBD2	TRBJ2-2	TGTGCCAGCAGCCTCTCGACTAGCGGGGGGGCTATCGGGGAGCTGTTTTTT	CASSLSTSGGAIGELFF
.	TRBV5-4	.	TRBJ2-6	TGTGCCAGCAGCTTGGAGAGAATCTCTGGGGCCAACGTCCTGACTTTC	CASSLERISGANVLTF
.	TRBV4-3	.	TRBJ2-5	TGCGCCAGCAGCCATACAGGGATGGAAGAGACCCAGTACTTC	CASSHTGMEETQYF
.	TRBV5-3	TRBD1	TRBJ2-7	TGTGCCAGAAGCCTTAACAGGGGCGAGCAGTACTTC	CARSLNRGEQYF
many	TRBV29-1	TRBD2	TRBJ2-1	TGCAGCGTTGAAGGAGGGGATTCTAGCGGGGATCATGAGCAGTTCTTC	CSVEGGDSSGDHEQFF
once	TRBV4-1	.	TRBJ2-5	TGCGCCAGCAGCCAAGAGTCCAACCGGGTGTTGGAGACCCAGTACTTC	CASSQESNRVLETQYF
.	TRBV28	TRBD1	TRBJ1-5	TGTGCCAGCAGAGCGGGACAGGCGGGTCAGCCCCAGCATTTT	CASRAGQAGQPQHF
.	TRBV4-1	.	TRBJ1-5	TGCGCCAGCAGTAAGATACAGGGAGGCGGTCAGCCCCAGCATTTT	CASSKIQGGGQPQHF
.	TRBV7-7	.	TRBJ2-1	TGTGCCAGCAGCCCCGTTCCAGTGAGTGAGCAGTTCTTC	CASSPVPVSEQFF
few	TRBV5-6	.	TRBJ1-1	TGTGCCAGCAGCACGTGGATGAGGCAGAGGACTGAAGCTTTCTTT	CASSTWMRQRTEAFF
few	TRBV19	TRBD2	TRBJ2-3	TGTGCCGCGGCTTCTAGCGGCATGAATACGCAGTATTTT	CAAASSGMNTQYF
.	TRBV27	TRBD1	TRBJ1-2	TGTGCCAGCAGTTTAAATGCCCGACAGGGGGCTGGGGGCTACACCTTC	CASSLNARQGAGGYTF
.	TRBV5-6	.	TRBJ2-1	TGTGCCAGCAAATCCCTGGGGTTTGAGCAGTTCTTC	CASKSLGFEQFF
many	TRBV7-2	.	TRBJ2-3	TGTGCCAGCAGCCCCGATAGCGGAGGCACAGATACGCAGTATTTT	CASSPDSGGTDTQYF
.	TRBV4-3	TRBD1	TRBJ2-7	TGCGCCAGCAGCCAAGCATTACCGGGACAGGGGGTGAAATTCGGGTCCTACGAGCAGTACTTC	CASSQALPGQGVKFGSYEQYF
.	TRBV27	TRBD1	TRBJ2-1	TGTGCCAGCAGTTGGGGGGAGACAGGGGGAGTCAATGAGCAGTTCTTC	CASSWGETGGVNEQFF
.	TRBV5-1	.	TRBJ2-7	TGCGCCAGCAGCTTGGACAGGTCCCCCTACGAGCAGTACTTC	CASSLDRSPYEQYF
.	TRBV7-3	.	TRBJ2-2	TGTGCCAGCAGCTTATCAGGAAACACCGGGGAGCTGTTTTTT	CASSLSGNTGELFF
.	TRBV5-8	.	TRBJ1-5	TGTGCCAGCGCCGATACCGGGACACCCAATCAGCCCCAGCATTTT	CASADTGTPNQPQHF
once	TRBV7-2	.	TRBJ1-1	TGTGCCAGCAGCTCTAGCACTGAAGCTTTCTTT	CASSSSTEAFF
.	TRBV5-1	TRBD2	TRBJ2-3	TGCGCCAGCAGCTTCTCATATAACCCTACCGGGACTAGCGGGGGCCTGAGCACAGATACGCAGTATTTT	CASSFSYNPTGTSGGLSTDTQYF
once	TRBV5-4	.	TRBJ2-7	TGTGCCAGCAGCTTGGGACTCTACGAGCAGTACTTC	CASSLGLYEQYF
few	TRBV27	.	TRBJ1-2	TGTGCCAGCAGTCCCAGGGGAAACTATGGCTACACCTTC	CASSPRGNYGYTF
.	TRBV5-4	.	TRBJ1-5	TGTGCCAGCACCTCCAAAGGCAGGGCCCCGGATCAGCCCCAGCATTTT	CASTSKGRAPDQPQHF
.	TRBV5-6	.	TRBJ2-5	TGTGCCAGCAGCTTGGTAGTCGATGCGGGGTTCCAAGAGACCCAGTACTTC	CASSLVVDAGFQETQYF
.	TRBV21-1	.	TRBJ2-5	TGTGCCAGCAGCAAATGGGCCCCTAGAACGACCCAAGAGACCCAGTACTTC	CASSKWAPRTTQETQYF
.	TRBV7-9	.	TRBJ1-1	TGTGCCAGCAGCGCCCGGTCCGAGGGTACTGAAGCTTTCTTT	CASSARSEGTEAFF
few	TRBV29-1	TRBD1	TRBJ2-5	TGCAGCGTTGACCTCCAGGGGGCATGGGAGACCCAGTACTTC	CSVDLQGAWETQYF
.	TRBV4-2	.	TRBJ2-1	TGTGCCAGCAGCCAAGATTACAATGAGCAGTTCTTC	CASSQDYNEQFF
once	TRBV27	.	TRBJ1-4	TGTGCCAGCAGTTTATTTGGAGGGTATGGAACTAATGAAAAACTGTTTTTT	CASSLFGGYGTNEKLFF
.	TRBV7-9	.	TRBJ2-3	TGCGCCAGCAGCCAGTCAGACAGCAGCACAGATACGCAGTATTTT	CASSQSDSSTDTQYF
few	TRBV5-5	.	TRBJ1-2	TGTGCCAGCAGCTTGGAGCCAGACTATGGCTACACCTTC	CASSLEPDYGYTF
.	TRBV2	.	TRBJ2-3	TGTGCCAGCAGTCCCGGAGATTCAGCAGATACGCAGTATTTT	CASSPGDSADTQYF
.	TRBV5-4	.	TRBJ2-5	TGTGCCAGCAGCTTGTCTATCTGGGAGACCCAGTACTTC	CASSLSIWETQYF
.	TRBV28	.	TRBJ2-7	TGTGCCAGCAGGCCAGGGTGGCAGAGATCCTACGAGCAGTACTTC	CASRPGWQRSYEQYF
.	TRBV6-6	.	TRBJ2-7	TGTGCCAGCAGCTCACGAGGGGTTAACGAGCAGTACTTC	CASSSRGVNEQYF
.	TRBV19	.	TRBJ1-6	TGTGCCAGTAGCACAGACTATAATTCACCCCTCCACTTT	CASSTDYNSPLHF
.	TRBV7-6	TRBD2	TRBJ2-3	TGTGCCAGCAGCTTAGTCGGGAGGGGTAGAGATACGCAGTATTTT	CASSLVGRGRDTQYF
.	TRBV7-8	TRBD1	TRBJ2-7	TGTGCCAGCAGCTCCGCGACAGGGGTTGCGTACGAGCAGTACTTC	CASSSATGVAYEQYF
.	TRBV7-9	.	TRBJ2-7	TGTGCCAGCTCGGTTGGGACCGGCGAGCAGTACTTC	CASSVGTGEQYF
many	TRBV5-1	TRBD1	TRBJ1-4	TGCGCCAGCAGCTTTACAGGGGGCGAGTCTAATGAAAAACTGTTTTTT	CASSFTGGESNEKLFF